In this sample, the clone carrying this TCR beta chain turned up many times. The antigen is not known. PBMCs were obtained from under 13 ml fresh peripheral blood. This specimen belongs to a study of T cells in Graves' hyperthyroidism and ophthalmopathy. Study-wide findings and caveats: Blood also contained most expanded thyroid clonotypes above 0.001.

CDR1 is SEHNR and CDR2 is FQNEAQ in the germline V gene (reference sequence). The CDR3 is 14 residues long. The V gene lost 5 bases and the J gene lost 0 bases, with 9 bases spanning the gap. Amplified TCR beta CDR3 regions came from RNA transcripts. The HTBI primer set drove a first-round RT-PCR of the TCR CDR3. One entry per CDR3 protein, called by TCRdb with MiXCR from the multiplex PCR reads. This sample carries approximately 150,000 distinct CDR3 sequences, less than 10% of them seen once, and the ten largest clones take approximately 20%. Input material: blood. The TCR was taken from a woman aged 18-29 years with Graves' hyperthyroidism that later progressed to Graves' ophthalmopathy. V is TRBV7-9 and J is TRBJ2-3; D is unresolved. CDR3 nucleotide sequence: TGTGCCAGCAGCCCGTCGGCTAGCACAGATACGCAGTATTTT. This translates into CASSPSASTDTQYF.